This T cell receptor beta chain was captured in a study of T cell responses to AZD1222 COVID-19 vaccine. Repertoires were generated with immunoSEQ multiplex PCR, while TCRdb's copy carries only in-frame clones and drops some. The sample records about 190,000 clones, roughly nine tenths being singletons. This clone appeared a few times. With 2 bases removed from V and 3 bases from J, the gap between germline ends came to 8 bases. The CDR3 extends over 13 amino acids. Germline CDR1 is MNHNS and CDR2 is SASEGT. The V and J genes are TRBV6-1 and TRBJ2-7, with D uncertain. The clonotype originates from an adult in good health. The specimen was peripheral blood, collected on day 0 of AZD1222 vaccination. Here the CDR3 DNA reads TGTGCCAGCAGTGAATCGGCGAACTACGAGCAGTACTTC. It specifies CASSESANYEQYF.